Listed below are T cell receptor beta chains from one sample, sequenced in a study of blood T cells in healthy people across ages. TCRdb re-called the 5' RACE reads through MiXCR, storing one row per CDR3 protein. The sample carries approximately 850,000 distinct CDR3 sequences, 58% recorded once. The sample was blood. The receptors derive from a man aged 30 to 39 in good health. Each CDR3 is given with its conserved first and last residue. A D gene is named only where the DNA matches it firmly. The size of a clone is reported for some rows only, either as once, few or many, or as a class for expanded clones.

V,J,size,D,DNA,CDR3
TRBV6-6,TRBJ2-2,-,-,TGTGCCAGCAGTTACTCGACCAAGCTGTCCGGGGAGCTGTTTTTT,CASSYSTKLSGELFF
TRBV27,TRBJ2-1,-,TRBD2,TGTGCCAGCAAGCCCAGCGGGAGGGTACCCTACAATGAGCAGTTCTTC,CASKPSGRVPYNEQFF
TRBV4-2,TRBJ2-5,-,-,TGTGCCAGCAGCCAATCGACAGGCGGGGAAGAGACCCAGTACTTC,CASSQSTGGEETQYF
TRBV10-3,TRBJ2-7,-,-,TGTGCCATCAGGACGAACCAAGGGGCCTACGAGCAGTACTTC,CAIRTNQGAYEQYF
TRBV14,TRBJ2-7,-,TRBD2,TGTGCCAGCAGCCAACGTCCGGGAGGCGAGCAGTACTTC,CASSQRPGGEQYF
TRBV7-2,TRBJ2-5,few,-,TGTGCCAGCAGCCCCAGCGGGACAATCCAAGAGACCCAGTACTTC,CASSPSGTIQETQYF
TRBV6-5,TRBJ1-6,-,-,TGTGCCAGCAGTTACTCGAGACAAAATAATTCACCCCTCCACTTT,CASSYSRQNNSPLHF
TRBV5-1,TRBJ1-1,-,-,TGCGCCAGCAGCCTAGGACAGTACACTGAAGCTTTCTTT,CASSLGQYTEAFF
TRBV7-9,TRBJ1-5,-,-,TGTGCCAGCAGCTTCGCTGGTTTTGGGAATCAGCCCCAGCATTTT,CASSFAGFGNQPQHF
TRBV6-4,TRBJ1-2,-,-,TGTGCCAGCAGTGACTCGATATTCACAGGGCCAAACTATGGCTACACCTTC,CASSDSIFTGPNYGYTF
TRBV7-9,TRBJ2-3,-,TRBD2,TGTGCCAGCAGCCCCCCCCATGGCCTAGCGGTCACAGATACGCAGTATTTT,CASSPPHGLAVTDTQYF
TRBV20-1,TRBJ2-5,few,-,TGCAGTGCCACCCATACAGGGACCTCCAATGAGCAGTACTTC,CSATHTGTSNEQYF
TRBV7-2,TRBJ2-5,-,-,TGTGCCAGCAGCGAGGACAGATATCAAGAGACCCAGTACTTC,CASSEDRYQETQYF